Listed here are 6 T cell receptor beta chains from one sample, sequenced in a study of monozygotic twins with inflammatory bowel disease. TCRdb reworked the 5' RACE reads into one entry per CDR3 protein, no DNA. This repertoire includes about 160,000 distinct CDR3 sequences. The sequenced sample consisted of blood. The receptors were gathered from a human donor with ulcerative colitis or Crohn's disease, or a healthy co-twin of an affected twin (not recorded which).

The chain couples TRBV9 to TRBJ2-7. Germline-derived CDR1 and CDR2 are SGDLS and YYNGEE. The CDR3 length is 15 residues. CDR3 region: CASSVEAGDTYEQYF.

This chain links TRBV9 with TRBJ2-2. CDR3 length equals 15 residues. The germline V gene has CDR1 SGDLS and CDR2 YYNGEE. The CDR3 region is CASSVEVQNTGELFF.

CDR3 residues: CSARDKIKKDSTDTQYF. J is TRBJ2-3 and V is TRBV20-1. This CDR3 has 17 residues. Germline-derived CDR1 and CDR2 are DFQATT and SNEGSKA (reference sequence).

The rearrangement uses TRBV4-2 and TRBJ1-1; TCRdb calls TRBD1, which cannot be checked without DNA. Germline lookup yields CDR1 LGHNA and CDR2 YNFKEQ. This CDR3 has 15 amino acids. The chain's CDR3 is CASSQAPTASFEAFF.

The chain has TRBV5-1 and TRBJ2-5; lacking DNA, the TRBD1 call made by TCRdb goes unchecked. Germline-derived CDR1 and CDR2 are SGHRS and YFSETQ. There are 15 residues in the CDR3. CDR3 sequence: CASSLVARGEETQYF. Based on the CDR3 plus reference TRBV5-1 and TRBJ2-5, the full variable domain is KAGVTQTPRYLIKTRGQQVTLSCSPISGHRSVSWYQQTPGQGLQFLFEYFSETQRNKGNFPGRFSGRQFSNSRSEMNVSTLELGDSALYLCASSLVARGEETQYFGPGTRLLVL.

The chain couples TRBV5-5 to TRBJ2-3; the D gene TCRdb calls, TRBD2, cannot be checked with no DNA. The CDR3 sequence is 15 residues long. The germline V gene has CDR1 SGHKS and CDR2 YYEKEE (reference sequence). The CDR3 is CASRWLAGHTDTQYF.